This entry is about one T cell receptor (beta chain). Terminally differentiated effector memory CD45RA+ cells were excluded from the naive CD8 cells, which were CD45RO-negative and positively selected for CCR7. This entry belongs to a study of shared clonotypes between healthy human individuals. V was shortened by 4 bases and J by 0 bases, with 12 bases between the two germline ends. Germline V gene lookup returns CDR1 MDHEN and CDR2 SYDVKM. The CDR3 spans 16 residues. Using immunoSEQ multiplex PCR, the repertoire was profiled, and TCRdb retains in-frame clones only, with some absent. The sample holds around 2.1 million clones, 85% to 95% seen once.

This clonotype was sampled from a man aged 18-30 years in good health. Some clones in this sample may be carry-over from other donors' samples. Sequencing was done on a sample of naive CD8+ T cells from PBMCs. The rearrangement joins TRBV28 to TRBJ1-4; the D is unclear. DNA of the CDR3: TGTGCCAGCAGTTCCCCGAGACTTGCAACTAATGAAAAACTGTTTTTT. Residues: CASSSPRLATNEKLFF. Combining the CDR3 with reference TRBV28 and TRBJ1-4 gives the whole variable domain DVKVTQSSRYLVKRTGEKVFLECVQDMDHENMFWYRQDPGLGLRLIYFSYDVKMKEKGDIPEGYSVSREKKERFSLILESASTNQTSMYLCASSSPRLATNEKLFFGSGTQLSVL.